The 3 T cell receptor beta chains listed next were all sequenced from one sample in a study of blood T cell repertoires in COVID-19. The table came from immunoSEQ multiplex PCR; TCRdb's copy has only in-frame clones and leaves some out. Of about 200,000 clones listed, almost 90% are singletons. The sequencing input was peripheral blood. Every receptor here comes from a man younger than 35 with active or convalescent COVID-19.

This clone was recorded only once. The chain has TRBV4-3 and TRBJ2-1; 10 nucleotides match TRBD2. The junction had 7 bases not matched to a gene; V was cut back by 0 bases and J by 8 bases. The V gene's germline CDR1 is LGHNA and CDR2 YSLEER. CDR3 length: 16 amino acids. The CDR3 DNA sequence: TGCGCCAGCAGCCAAGATTGGACAGCGGGAGGGTATGAGCAGTTCTTC. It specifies CASSQDWTAGGYEQFF.

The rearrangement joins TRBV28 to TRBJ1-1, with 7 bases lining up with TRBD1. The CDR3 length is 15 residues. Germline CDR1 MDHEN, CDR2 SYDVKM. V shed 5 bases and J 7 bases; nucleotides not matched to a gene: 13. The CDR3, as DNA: TGTGCCAGCAGTATACCCGGGACAGCGCAAAATGAAGCTTTCTTT. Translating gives CASSIPGTAQNEAFF.

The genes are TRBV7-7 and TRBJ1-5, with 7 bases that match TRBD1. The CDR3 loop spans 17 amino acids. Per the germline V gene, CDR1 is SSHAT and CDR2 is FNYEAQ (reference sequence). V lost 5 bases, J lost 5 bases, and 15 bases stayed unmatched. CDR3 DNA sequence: TGTGCCAGCAGCCCACAGATAAAGACAGGGAGTCATCAGCCCCAGCATTTT. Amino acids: CASSPQIKTGSHQPQHF.